The sequence of this TCR beta chain was determined in a study of blood T cell repertoires in COVID-19. The repertoire was sequenced with immunoSEQ multiplex PCR; TCRdb's copy has only in-frame clones and lacks some. Here the sample spans some 120,000 clones, roughly 80% being singletons. This sequence was found in a woman in her forties or fifties with acute or convalescent COVID-19. The sample taken for sequencing was peripheral blood.

CDR3 nucleotides: TGTGCCAGCACCAGGGGACAGGGAGAGAAAGATGGCTACACCTTC. Its protein product is CASTRGQGEKDGYTF. V usage is TRBV27 and J usage is TRBJ1-2; TRBD1 aligns across 9 bases. The CDR3 is 15 amino acids. The trim removed 7 bases at V and 6 bases at J, leaving 12 bases unmatched. Germline CDR1 MNHEY, CDR2 SMNVEV (reference sequence).